This T cell receptor (beta chain) was sequenced in a study of spatial heterogeneity in lung cancer. Overall study context: On average, each unique TCR and UMI combination appeared more than ten times in raw reads. Study results and limitations: The appearance of ubiquitous expanded tumor TCRs in blood was greater at resection than follow-up.

The sample holds a few counts of this clonotype. The antigen remains undetermined. The library protocol tagged each TCR cDNA with a unique molecular identifier. Using its own MiXCR run on the 5' RACE reads, TCRdb lists one record per CDR3 protein. The table shows about 80,000 distinct CDR3 sequences, with 15% to 20% occurring only once. Time point indicated: sample taken at primary tumor resection. Material for sequencing was whole RNA from tumor, nontumor lung or frozen PBMC, left unsorted. Donation came from 70 or so patients with untreated early-stage non-small cell lung cancer. The sample consisted of PBMCs, taken at surgery. This sequence originates from a male donor with early-stage non-small cell lung cancer.

In DNA form, the CDR3 reads TGTGCCAGCAGTTACAGGGGATCACCCCTCCACTTT. Its protein is CASSYRGSPLHF. The genes are TRBV6-5 and TRBJ1-6; D might be TRBD1 (5 bases). V shed 2 bases and J shed 10 bases, with 6 bases lying between them. This CDR3 region has 12 residues. Germline V CDR1 and CDR2: MNHEY, SVGAGI.